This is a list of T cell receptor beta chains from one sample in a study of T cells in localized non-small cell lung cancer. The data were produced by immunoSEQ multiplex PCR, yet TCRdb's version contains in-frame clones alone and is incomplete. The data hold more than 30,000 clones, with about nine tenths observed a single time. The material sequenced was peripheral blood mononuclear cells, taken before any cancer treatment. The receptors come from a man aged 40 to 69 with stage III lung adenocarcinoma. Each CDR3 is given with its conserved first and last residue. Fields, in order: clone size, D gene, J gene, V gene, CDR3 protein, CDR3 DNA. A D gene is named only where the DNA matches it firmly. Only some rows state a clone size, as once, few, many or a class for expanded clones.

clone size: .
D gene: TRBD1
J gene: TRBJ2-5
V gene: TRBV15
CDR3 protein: CATSTGRDSPSQKTQYF
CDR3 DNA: TGTGCCACCAGTACTGGACGGGACAGCCCCAGCCAAAAGACCCAGTACTTC

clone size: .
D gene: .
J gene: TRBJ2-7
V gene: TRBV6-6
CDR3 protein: CASRGGGYEQYF
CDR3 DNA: TGTGCCAGCAGGGGCGGAGGCTACGAGCAGTACTTC

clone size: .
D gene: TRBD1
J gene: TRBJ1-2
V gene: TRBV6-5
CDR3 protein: CASSRTGGPYGYTF
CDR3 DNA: TGTGCCAGCAGTAGGACAGGGGGCCCCTATGGCTACACCTTC

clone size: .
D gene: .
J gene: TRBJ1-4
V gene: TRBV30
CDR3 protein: CAWSVRRTTNEKLFF
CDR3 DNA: TGTGCCTGGAGTGTACGGAGAACAACTAATGAAAAACTGTTTTTT

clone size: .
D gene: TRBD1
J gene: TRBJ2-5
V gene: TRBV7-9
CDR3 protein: CASSLGGQAQETQYF
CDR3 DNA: TGTGCCAGCAGCTTAGGAGGACAGGCCCAAGAGACCCAGTACTTC

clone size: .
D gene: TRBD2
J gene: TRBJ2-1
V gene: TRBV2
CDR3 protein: CASSPQRGSYNEQFF
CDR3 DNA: TGTGCCAGCAGTCCCCAGCGGGGGAGTTACAATGAGCAGTTCTTC

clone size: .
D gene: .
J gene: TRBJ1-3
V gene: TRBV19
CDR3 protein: CASSPIRARSGNTIYF
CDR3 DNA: TGTGCCAGTAGTCCTATACGGGCCCGCTCTGGAAACACCATATATTTT

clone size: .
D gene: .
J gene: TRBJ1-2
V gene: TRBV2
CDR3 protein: CASSEEFSPYGYTF
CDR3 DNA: TGTGCCAGCAGTGAAGAGTTCAGTCCCTATGGCTACACCTTC

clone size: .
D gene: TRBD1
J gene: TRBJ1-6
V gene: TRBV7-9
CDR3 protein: CASSWGDRGHSPLHF
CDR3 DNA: TGTGCCAGCAGCTGGGGTGACAGGGGTCATTCACCCCTCCACTTT

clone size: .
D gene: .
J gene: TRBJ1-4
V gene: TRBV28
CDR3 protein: CASSFGLANEKLFF
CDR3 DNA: TGTGCCAGCAGTTTCGGGTTGGCTAATGAAAAACTGTTTTTT

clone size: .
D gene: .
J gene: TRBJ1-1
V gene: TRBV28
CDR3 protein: CASSLPVRGLLNTEAFF
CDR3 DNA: TGTGCCAGCAGTTTACCCGTCCGGGGGTTATTGAACACTGAAGCTTTCTTT

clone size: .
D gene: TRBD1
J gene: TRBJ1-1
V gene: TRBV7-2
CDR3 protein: CASSIRGQPNTEAFF
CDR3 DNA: TGTGCCAGCAGCATTAGGGGACAGCCGAACACTGAAGCTTTCTTT

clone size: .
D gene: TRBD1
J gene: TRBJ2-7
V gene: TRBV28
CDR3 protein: CASRPGQGNYEQYF
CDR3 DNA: TGTGCCAGCAGACCAGGACAGGGTAACTACGAGCAGTACTTC

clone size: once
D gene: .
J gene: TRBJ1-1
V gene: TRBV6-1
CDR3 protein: CASRLTTGRAEAFF
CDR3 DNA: TGTGCCAGCAGACTCACCACAGGGAGGGCTGAAGCTTTCTTT

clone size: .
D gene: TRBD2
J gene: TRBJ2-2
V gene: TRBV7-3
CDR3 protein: CASSLTRTSGNTGELFF
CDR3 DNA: TGTGCCAGCAGCTTAACGCGGACTAGCGGGAACACCGGGGAGCTGTTTTTT

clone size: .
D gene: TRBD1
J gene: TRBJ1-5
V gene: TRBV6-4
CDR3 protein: CASRHRGQAVNQPQHF
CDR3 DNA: TGTGCCAGCCGACACAGGGGCCAGGCTGTCAATCAGCCCCAGCATTTT

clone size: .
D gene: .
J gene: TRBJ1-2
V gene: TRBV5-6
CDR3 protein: CASSRVRVDGYTF
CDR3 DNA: TGTGCCAGCAGCCGGGTAAGAGTTGATGGCTACACCTTC

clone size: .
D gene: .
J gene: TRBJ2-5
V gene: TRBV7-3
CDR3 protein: CASSPTAAAKQETQYF
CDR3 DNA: TGTGCCAGCAGCCCAACGGCGGCCGCTAAACAAGAGACCCAGTACTTC

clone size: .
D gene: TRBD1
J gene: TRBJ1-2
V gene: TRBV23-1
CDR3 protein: CASSQLTAPGQPWGGYTF
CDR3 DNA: TGCGCCAGCAGTCAATTGACCGCCCCGGGACAGCCATGGGGAGGCTACACCTTC

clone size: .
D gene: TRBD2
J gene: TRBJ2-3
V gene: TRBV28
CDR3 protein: CASRAGGRADTQYF
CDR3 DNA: TGTGCCAGCAGAGCGGGGGGGCGGGCAGATACGCAGTATTTT

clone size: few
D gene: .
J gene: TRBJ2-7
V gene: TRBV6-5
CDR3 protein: CASSRGEENEQYF
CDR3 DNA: TGTGCCAGCAGCCGAGGGGAAGAGAACGAGCAGTACTTC

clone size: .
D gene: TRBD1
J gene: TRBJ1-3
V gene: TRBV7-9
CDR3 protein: CASSRRPVGQGAMGNTIYF
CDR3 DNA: TGTGCCAGCAGCCGCCGTCCGGTTGGCCAGGGGGCTATGGGAAACACCATATATTTT

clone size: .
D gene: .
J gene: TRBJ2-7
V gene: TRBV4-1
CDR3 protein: CASSRGTVEAYEQYF
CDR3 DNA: TGCGCCAGCAGCCGCGGGACAGTTGAGGCCTACGAGCAGTACTTC

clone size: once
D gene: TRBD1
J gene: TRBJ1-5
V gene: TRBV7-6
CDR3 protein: CASSPQAGGQPQHF
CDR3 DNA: TGTGCCAGCAGCCCCCAGGCAGGGGGGCAGCCCCAGCATTTT

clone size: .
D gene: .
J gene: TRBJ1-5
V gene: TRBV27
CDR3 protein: CASSGQAGGNQPQHF
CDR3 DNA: TGTGCCAGCAGCGGGCAGGCCGGTGGCAATCAGCCCCAGCATTTT

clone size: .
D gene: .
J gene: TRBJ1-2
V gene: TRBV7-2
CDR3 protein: CASSLAYVNADYGYTF
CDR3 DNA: TGTGCCAGCAGCTTAGCGTATGTAAACGCAGACTATGGCTACACCTTC

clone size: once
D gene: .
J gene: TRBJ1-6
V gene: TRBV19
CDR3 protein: CASSYQGHSPLHF
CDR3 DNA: TGTGCCAGTAGTTACCAGGGACATTCACCCCTCCACTTT